Reported below is one T cell receptor (beta chain). V was clipped by 4 bases and J by 4 bases, with 10 bases between them. The germline V gene encodes CDR1 MGHRA and CDR2 YSYEKL. The CDR3 sequence is 13 residues long. This entry is derived from a study of blood T cell repertoires in COVID-19. Looking at the study overall: The analysed material was cDNA or gDNA that came from T cells, B-cell-depleted T cells, or PBMCs.

Assay: immunoSEQ multiplex PCR; the TCRdb copy retains only in-frame clones and omits some. The data show roughly 100,000 clones, approximately 80% seen once. Material: peripheral blood. The TCR sequence derives from a man in his 60s with active or convalescent COVID-19. The V call is TRBV4-1, the J call TRBJ2-5, with TRBD1 as a possible D gene (5 bases). CDR3 nucleotide sequence: TGCGCCAGCAGCCTCATTACAGGAGAGACCCAGTACTTC. Protein product: CASSLITGETQYF.